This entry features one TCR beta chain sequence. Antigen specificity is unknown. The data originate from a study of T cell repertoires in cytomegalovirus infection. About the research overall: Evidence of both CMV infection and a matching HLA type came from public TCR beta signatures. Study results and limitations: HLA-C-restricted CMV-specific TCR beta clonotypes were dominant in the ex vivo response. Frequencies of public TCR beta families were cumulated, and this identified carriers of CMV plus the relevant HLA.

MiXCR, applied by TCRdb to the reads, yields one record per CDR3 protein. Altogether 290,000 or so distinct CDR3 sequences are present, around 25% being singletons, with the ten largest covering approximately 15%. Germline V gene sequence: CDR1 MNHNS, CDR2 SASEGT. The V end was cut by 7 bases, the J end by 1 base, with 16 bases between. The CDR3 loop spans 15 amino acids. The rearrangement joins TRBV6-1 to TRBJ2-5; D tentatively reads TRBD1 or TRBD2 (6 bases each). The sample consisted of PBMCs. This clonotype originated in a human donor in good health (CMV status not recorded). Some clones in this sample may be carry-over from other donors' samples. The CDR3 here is CASIWGATLQETQYF. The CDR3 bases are TGTGCCAGCATTTGGGGGGCGACCCTCCAAGAGACCCAGTACTTC.